These 23 T cell receptor beta chains originate from one sample sequenced in a study of T cells expressing NK-cell markers. From the 5' RACE reads, TCRdb lists one entry per CDR3 protein and no DNA. The sample table sets out 350,000 to 500,000 distinct CDR3 sequences. The sequenced sample was blood T cells: a sorted CD56 or NKG2C T cell subset, CD4+ or CD8+ T cells, or bulk PBMC T cells (not recorded which). The receptor set was obtained from a woman between 18 and 75 years old in good health.

The chain links TRBV5-4 to TRBJ2-3. Germline CDR1 and CDR2: SGHNT and YYREEE (reference sequence). The CDR3 loop spans 13 amino acids. CDR3 region: CASSLDRSGTQYF.

The rearrangement uses TRBV20-1 and TRBJ2-7; TCRdb gives TRBD1 as the D gene, but with no DNA this cannot be confirmed. The CDR3 spans 12 residues. Germline CDR1 reads DFQATT; CDR2 reads SNEGSKA (reference sequence). The CDR3 sequence: CSERTGGYEQYF.

The chain links TRBV29-1 to TRBJ1-1; TCRdb reports TRBD1, a call that lacks DNA to check it against. Germline CDR1 reads SQVTM; CDR2 reads ANQGSEA. The CDR3 is made up of 13 amino acids. The CDR3 sequence is CSGGTLMNTEAFF.

The chain joins TRBV5-1 to TRBJ1-1; TCRdb designates TRBD1, a call that cannot be tested without DNA. The germline CDR1 and CDR2 sequences are SGHRS and YFSETQ. This CDR3 comprises 14 residues. CDR3: CASKRTGQPSEAFF.

The chain is built from TRBV27 and TRBJ2-1; TCRdb outputs TRBD2, but without DNA this stays unchecked. From germline, CDR1 is MNHEY and CDR2 SMNVEV (reference sequence). The CDR3 consists of 16 residues. The CDR3: CASSRTSGSSYNEQFF.

The gene calls are TRBV4-3 and TRBJ2-7; TCRdb proposes TRBD2, but this gene call is untestable without DNA. This CDR3 is built from 15 residues. CDR1 and CDR2 (germline): LGHNA, YSLEER. The CDR3: CASSPSYSSSYEQYF.

The chain joins TRBV20-1 to TRBJ2-6. The CDR3 totals 14 residues. CDR1 is DFQATT, CDR2 SNEGSKA, per germline (reference sequence). Here the CDR3 reads CSASAASGANVLTF.

The chain couples TRBV20-1 to TRBJ2-7; TCRdb's D call of TRBD2 is untestable without DNA. Germline CDR1 and CDR2: DFQATT and SNEGSKA (reference sequence). This CDR3 has 15 residues. CDR3: CSARDSGRSHSEQYF.

V usage is TRBV4-3 and J usage is TRBJ1-6; checking the TCRdb D call of TRBD1 is not possible without DNA. CDR1 LGHNA and CDR2 YSLEER come from the germline V gene. The CDR3 totals 18 residues. CDR3 region: CASSQDRPGAGYNSPLHF.

The rearrangement uses TRBV14 and TRBJ2-1; TCRdb's assignment of TRBD1 cannot be checked, as there is no DNA. This CDR3 comprises 15 residues. Per the germline V gene, CDR1 is SGHDN and CDR2 is FVKESK. The CDR3 sequence: CASSSWGVSYNEQFF.

The chain carries TRBV12-3 or TRBV12-4 and TRBJ2-3; TCRdb reports TRBD2, a call that lacks DNA to check it against. The CDR3 is 15 residues long. CDR3 loop: CASSLAGRVTDTQYF.

The chain combines TRBV7-2 with TRBJ2-6. The V gene's germline CDR1 is SGHTA and CDR2 FQGNSA. The CDR3 totals 15 residues. This CDR3 is CASSSRAPGANVLTF. Variable domain in full (rest from reference TRBV7-2 and TRBJ2-6): GAGVSQSPSNKVTEKGKDVELRCDPISGHTALYWYRQSLGQGLEFLIYFQGNSAPDKSGLPSDRFSAERTGGSVSTLTIQRTQQEDSAVYLCASSSRAPGANVLTFGAGSRLTVL.

The CDR3 sequence is CASSPTGSNTGELFF. The V gene is TRBV9, the J gene TRBJ2-2; TCRdb indicates TRBD2, and absent DNA this call remains unverified. Germline CDR1 reads SGDLS; CDR2 reads YYNGEE. CDR3 length: 15 amino acids.

The chain joins TRBV11-2 to TRBJ2-2; no DNA is available, so the TRBD1 call from TCRdb remains unchecked. Germline assignment: CDR1 SGHAT and CDR2 FQNNGV. The CDR3 covers 16 residues. CDR3 residues: CASSKQGQGYTGELFF.

V gene TRBV7-2 combines with J gene TRBJ2-1; without DNA, the TCRdb call of TRBD2 cannot be checked. This CDR3 comprises 15 residues. Germline CDR1 SGHTA, CDR2 FQGNSA. This chain's CDR3 is CASSTGLAGGSEQFF.

V and J are TRBV10-2 and TRBJ2-1. The CDR3 has 13 residues. CDR1 is WSHSY, CDR2 SAAADI, per germline. CDR3 amino acids: CASSLGMYNEQFF.

This chain uses TRBV7-2 with TRBJ2-5; the D call from TCRdb, TRBD1, cannot be confirmed without DNA. CDR3 length: 15 amino acids. Germline V lookup: CDR1 SGHTA, CDR2 FQGNSA. CDR3 loop: CASSLGGAIIETQYF.

The V gene is TRBV7-2, the J gene TRBJ1-1; TCRdb's D call, TRBD1, is unchecked because there is no DNA. In germline, CDR1 is SGHTA, CDR2 FQGNSA. The CDR3 consists of 12 residues. CDR3 region: CASSLAREKAFF.

This chain's CDR3 is CASQPRQGGSPLHF. V and J are TRBV19 and TRBJ1-6; TCRdb outputs TRBD1, but without DNA this stays unchecked. The germline V gene encodes CDR1 LNHDA and CDR2 SQIVND (reference sequence). This CDR3 has 14 residues.

The genes are TRBV7-2 and TRBJ2-2; TCRdb selects TRBD1, and the lack of DNA leaves this call unchecked. The CDR3 runs 14 residues. The V gene's germline CDR1 is SGHTA and CDR2 FQGNSA. The CDR3 sequence: CASLPGANTGELFF.

The CDR3 loop is CASNNPSGSSGNTIYF. The chain employs TRBV6-1 and TRBJ1-3. Germline CDR1 and CDR2: MNHNS and SASEGT. CDR3 size: 16 residues.

The V call is TRBV3-1, the J call TRBJ2-3. From germline, CDR1 is LGHDT and CDR2 YNNKEL (reference sequence). The CDR3 length is 13 residues. CDR3 loop: CASSKQSTDTQYF.

V usage is TRBV25-1 and J usage is TRBJ1-4. The CDR3 is 13 residues long. The V gene's germline CDR1 is MGHDK and CDR2 SYGVNS. CDR3 sequence: CASSEGGTLKTFF.